The 9 T cell receptor beta chains presented below share a single source sample, sequenced in a study of regulatory T cells in long-lasting Graves disease. Construction of the TCR beta libraries employed iRepertoire HTBI primers in conjunction with Arm-PCR of CDR3 regions. A single record per CDR3 protein comes from TCRdb applying MiXCR to the multiplex PCR reads. This repertoire shows roughly 500,000 distinct CDR3 sequences, around 13% found once; its top ten account for almost 9%. The time point was: newly diagnosed GD, antithyroid drugs for less than 3 months. PBMC RNA served as the TCR library source. The same data also went into a second study, on T cells in Graves' hyperthyroidism and ophthalmopathy.

The material sequenced was peripheral blood mononuclear cells (PBMCs), taken at new diagnosis, from a patient treated with antithyroid drugs. The receptors shown here come from a woman under 40 with Graves disease.

This clonotype appeared many times. The chain recombines TRBV5-8 with TRBJ2-1; D is perhaps TRBD1 (5 bases). The V and J ends lost 4 bases and 0 bases respectively, with 11 bases between them. The CDR3 consists of 15 residues. CDR1 is SGHTS and CDR2 is YDEGEE in the germline V gene. This CDR3 is CASSPGHISYNEQFF. The DNA for the CDR3 is TGTGCCAGCAGCCCCGGACACATCTCCTACAATGAGCAGTTCTTC.

Ten or more counts support this clonotype. V is TRBV6-1 and J is TRBJ2-6; D call uncertain. Trimming stripped 1 base from V and 7 bases from J, with 17 bases between. CDR3 length: 17 amino acids. Germline CDR1 MNHNS, CDR2 SASEGT. CDR3 region: CASSEGPNLSLANVLTF. CDR3 DNA sequence: TGTGCCAGCAGTGAAGGACCGAACCTTAGCTTAGCCAACGTCCTGACTTTC.

The chain joins TRBV13 to TRBJ2-1; D is ambiguous. Trimming pared 0 bases from V and 8 bases from J, leaving 11 bases between. The CDR3 totals 14 residues. CDR1 and CDR2 from the germline V gene are PRHDT and FYEKMQ (reference sequence). CDR3 protein: CASSLGKVLDEQFF. CDR3 DNA sequence: TGTGCCAGCAGCTTAGGCAAGGTCCTTGATGAGCAGTTCTTC.

The V and J genes are TRBV2 and TRBJ2-2, with D perhaps being TRBD1 or TRBD2 (6 bases each). The germline gives CDR1 SNHLY, CDR2 FYNNEI. This CDR3 spans 16 amino acids. Trimming took 5 bases from V and 3 from J, leaving 16 bases between them. CDR3 bases: TGTGCCAGCAGTCCTTTGTCGAGGGGGGACACCGGGGAGCTGTTTTTT. It specifies CASSPLSRGDTGELFF.

This clonotype came up a few times. This chain connects TRBV11-2 to TRBJ2-5; D is possibly TRBD1 (5 bases). V gave up 5 bases and J gave up 7 bases, with 11 bases separating them. Germline CDR1 SGHAT, CDR2 FQNNGV. The CDR3 is 12 amino acids. CDR3 sequence: CASSAQGGTQYF. CDR3 nucleotide sequence: TGTGCCAGCAGCGCTCAGGGCGGGACCCAGTACTTC.

This clonotype was detected a few times. The V gene is TRBV24-1, the J gene TRBJ2-7, with D unresolved. Germline loops: CDR1 KGHDR, CDR2 SFDVKD. Trimming shortened V by 3 bases and J by 4 bases, and 6 bases separated the two germline ends. This CDR3 is 12 amino acids long. The CDR3 loop is CATSDGAYEQYF. The CDR3 DNA reads as TGTGCCACCAGTGATGGAGCGTACGAGCAGTACTTC.

This clonotype was found many times. The V and J genes are TRBV2 and TRBJ2-1, with D possibly being TRBD1 or TRBD2 (5 bases each). The V end lost 6 bases, the J end lost 4 bases, and 13 bases lay between the germline ends. In germline, CDR1 is SNHLY, CDR2 FYNNEI. The CDR3 has 14 amino acids. For the CDR3, the DNA is TGTGCCAGCAGGGCCCCGAGGGGATACAATGAGCAGTTCTTC. This gives the protein CASRAPRGYNEQFF.

The gene calls are TRBV20-1 and TRBJ2-5; TRBD2 matches 7 bases. The CDR3 covers 12 residues. Germline values: CDR1 DFQATT, CDR2 SNEGSKA (reference sequence). CDR3 sequence (DNA): TGCAGCGGAAAAGCGGGACAAGAGACCCAGTACTTC. Amino acids: CSGKAGQETQYF.

This clonotype has at least ten counts. The rearrangement uses TRBV6-1 and TRBJ1-1; D gene uncertain. From germline, CDR1 is MNHNS and CDR2 SASEGT. This CDR3 spans 15 amino acids. V gave up 5 bases and J gave up 2 bases, with 15 bases separating them. This CDR3 is CASSMDRSPNTEAFF. The CDR3 region has the DNA TGTGCCAGCAGTATGGATCGGTCCCCAAACACTGAAGCTTTCTTT.